This T cell receptor (beta chain) was profiled in a study of breast tumors, draining lymph nodes, adjacent tissues. Study-wide results and limits: The data were judged consistent with most tumor T cells coming from lymph node and expanding in tumor.

TCRdb recomputed calls from the multiplex PCR reads with MiXCR, one row per CDR3 protein. The sample records under 110,000 distinct CDR3 sequences, roughly 33% being singletons. In this sample, this clonotype turned up many times. Its antigen is still unknown. The lymph nodes were axillary draining lymph nodes from breast cancer patients. V lost 4 bases, J lost 4 bases, and 12 bases lay in between. In germline, CDR1 is SGHRS, CDR2 YFSETQ. CDR3 length equals 14 residues. Sequences were obtained from axillary lymph node tissue. The chain joins TRBV5-1 to TRBJ2-1; D is undetermined. This receptor was taken from a female donor with breast cancer. Some clones in this sample may be carry-over from other donors' samples. The CDR3 reads CASSRAADYNEQFF. The CDR3 DNA follows: TGCGCCAGCAGCCGGGCGGCGGATTACAATGAGCAGTTCTTC. The variable domain in full, completed from reference TRBV5-1 and TRBJ2-1, reads KAGVTQTPRYLIKTRGQQVTLSCSPISGHRSVSWYQQTPGQGLQFLFEYFSETQRNKGNFPGRFSGRQFSNSRSEMNVSTLELGDSALYLCASSRAADYNEQFFGPGTRLTVL.